These T cell receptor beta chains were read from a single sample in a study of vaccination and CD4 T cells after COVID-19. Their antigens are not known. TCRdb ran MiXCR on the PCR reads and lists one entry per CDR3 protein. The sample holds about 13,000 distinct CDR3 sequences, 40% to 50% seen once. Sequencing was performed on CD4+ T cells from blood, cultured in vitro, taken before SARS-CoV-2 vaccination. These receptor sequences come from a human donor who had recovered from COVID-19. CDR3s include the opening cysteine and the closing phenylalanine or tryptophan.

TRBJ1-6,TRBV7-2,CASSLAPSYNSPLHF
TRBJ1-1,TRBV29-1,CSVARAGDTEAFF
TRBJ1-1,TRBV4-3,CASSQDRGVTEAFF
TRBJ1-2,TRBV9,CASSSRRAYGYTF
TRBJ1-2,TRBV7-8,CASSPRFPGNYGYTF
TRBJ1-1,TRBV20-1,CSARVGQGEAFF
TRBJ1-1,TRBV20-1,CSAGGDREPEEAFF
TRBJ1-2,TRBV7-9,CASSLTSQGTRSRPYGYTF
TRBJ1-2,TRBV6-2/TRBV6-3,CASSSRGGYTF
TRBJ2-7,TRBV2,CASSEQGVGEQYF
TRBJ1-1,TRBV7-2,CASSLASGVGHLDEAFF
TRBJ2-5,TRBV4-1,CASSLRQGAIETQYF
TRBJ1-2,TRBV10-1,CASSERSEYGYTF
TRBJ1-5,TRBV19,CASRTGQGPQHF
TRBJ1-5,TRBV7-8,CASSSSRTGTGNQPQHF
TRBJ2-3,TRBV20-1,CSAPTYTDTQYF
TRBJ1-2,TRBV27,CASRGAGYGYTF
TRBJ2-3,TRBV7-2,CASSLVWGITDTQYF
TRBJ1-5,TRBV19,CASSIARDNQPQHF
TRBJ2-7,TRBV6-2/TRBV6-3,CASSTYRDYEQYF
TRBJ1-1,TRBV6-2/TRBV6-3,CASSEWNEAFF
TRBJ1-6,TRBV20-1,CSARQGSPLHF
TRBJ1-2,TRBV27,CASSFQGSSYTF
TRBJ2-3,TRBV20-1,CSAISLAGALISTDTQYF
TRBJ2-6,TRBV28,CASSLSGTSGANVLTF